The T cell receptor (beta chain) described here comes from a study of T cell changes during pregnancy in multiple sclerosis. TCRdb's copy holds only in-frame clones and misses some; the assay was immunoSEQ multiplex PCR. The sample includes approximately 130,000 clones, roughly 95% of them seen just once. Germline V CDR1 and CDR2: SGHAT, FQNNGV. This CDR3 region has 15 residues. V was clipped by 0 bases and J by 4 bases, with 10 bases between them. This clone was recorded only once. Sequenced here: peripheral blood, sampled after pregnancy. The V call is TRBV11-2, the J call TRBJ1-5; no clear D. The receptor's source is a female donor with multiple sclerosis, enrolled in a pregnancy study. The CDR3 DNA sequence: TGTGCCAGCAGCTTAGATGGGCAGGTTAATCAGCCCCAGCATTTT. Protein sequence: CASSLDGQVNQPQHF.